Each of the 20 T cell receptor beta chains below was sequenced from the same sample in a study of post-analysis software for immune sequencing data. Each TCR beta cDNA library carried unique molecular identifiers. TCRdb used MiXCR to reprocess the PCR reads, holding one entry per CDR3 protein. The sample consists of about 160,000 distinct CDR3 sequences, roughly 34% of them appearing once. Here the sequenced sample was blood, taken after autologous hematopoietic stem cell transplantation. The receptors shown here come from a girl aged 5-17 years with multiple sclerosis.

This chain links TRBV29-1 with TRBJ2-1; either TRBD1 or TRBD2 may fit D (5 bases each). Trimming pared 1 base from V and 8 bases from J, leaving 18 bases between. Per the germline V gene, CDR1 is SQVTM and CDR2 is ANQGSEA. CDR3 length equals 15 residues. CDR3 nucleotide sequence: TGCAGCGTTGAAGCCTCCGGTTGGGGGAACGATGAGCAGTTCTTC. Encoded protein: CSVEASGWGNDEQFF.

This clonotype has more than one count but fewer than ten. The chain carries TRBV6-5 and TRBJ1-6; 9 bases match TRBD1. Germline CDR1 and CDR2: MNHEY and SVGAGI. This CDR3 contains 16 residues. The junction had 5 bases not matched to a gene; V was cut back by 1 base and J by 7 bases. The CDR3 here is CASSYFGGTGNSPLHF. As DNA, the CDR3 is TGTGCCAGCAGTTACTTTGGCGGGACAGGGAATTCACCCCTCCACTTT.

The gene calls are TRBV4-2 and TRBJ2-1; 11 bases align to TRBD2. The CDR3 is 16 residues long. Looked up from germline, CDR1 is LGHNA and CDR2 is YNFKEQ. V shed 4 bases, J shed 6 bases, and the junction held 8 bases outside the gene matches. CDR3 coding DNA: TGTGCCAGCAGCCTCACTTGGACTAGCGGGCCCAATGAGCAGTTCTTC. Translation gives CASSLTWTSGPNEQFF.

The rearrangement uses TRBV6-5 and TRBJ1-2; D possibly corresponds to TRBD1 (6 bases). CDR1 MNHEY and CDR2 SVGAGI come from the germline V gene. The length of the CDR3 is 15 residues. V lost 2 bases and J 4 bases, leaving 14 bases between the germline ends. As DNA, the CDR3 is TGTGCCAGCAGTTACCGAGGGGGAGGGCCCTATGGCTACACCTTC. Its protein is CASSYRGGGPYGYTF.

This chain connects TRBV28 to TRBJ2-7; D not resolved. Germline values: CDR1 MDHEN, CDR2 SYDVKM. Trimming cost V 5 bases and J 5 bases, with 10 bases left between them. CDR3 length equals 12 residues. CDR3 loop: CASSRTFNEQYF. CDR3 nucleotides: TGTGCCAGCAGTAGAACGTTCAACGAGCAGTACTTC. The full variable domain, in which reference TRBV28 and TRBJ2-7 provide the parts outside the CDR3, is DVKVTQSSRYLVKRTGEKVFLECVQDMDHENMFWYRQDPGLGLRLIYFSYDVKMKEKGDIPEGYSVSREKKERFSLILESASTNQTSMYLCASSRTFNEQYFGPGTRLTVT.

This clonotype was recorded at least ten times. This rearrangement joins TRBV7-2 to TRBJ2-5, with TRBD1 as a possible D gene (6 bases). The CDR3 consists of 14 residues. Per the germline V gene, CDR1 is SGHTA and CDR2 is FQGNSA. Trimming took 7 bases from V and 5 from J, leaving 17 bases between them. In nucleotides, the CDR3 is TGTGCCAGCACCCCAGTTTGGGGGCAGGAGACCCAGTACTTC. Translating it yields CASTPVWGQETQYF.

The genes are TRBV20-1 and TRBJ2-1, with D possibly matching TRBD2 (6 bases). CDR1 is DFQATT, CDR2 SNEGSKA, per germline (reference sequence). The CDR3 contains 12 residues. The CDR3 DNA reads TGCATCACCCGGGACTCCCTCAATGAGCAGTTCTTC. Its translation is CITRDSLNEQFF.

Points on this clonotype: A junction boundary mismatches the germline segment, possibly from a read error. The chain recombines TRBV12-3 or TRBV12-4 with TRBJ2-3, with TRBD2 matching over 7 bases. The CDR3 runs to 14 residues. CDR3 DNA sequence: TGTGCCAGCACAGCGGGGCTCAGCGCAGATGCGCAGTATTTT. It is translated as CASTAGLSADAQYF.

There are a few counts of this clonotype. CDR3: CSVLDYANSDTQYF. The CDR3 DNA reads as TGCAGCGTCCTGGACTACGCTAATTCAGATACGCAGTATTTT. The chain combines TRBV29-1 with TRBJ2-3, with a tentative D call TRBD2 (6 bases). The CDR3 runs to 14 residues. Germline V gene data show CDR1 as SQVTM and CDR2 as ANQGSEA. Trimming took 6 bases from V and 4 from J, leaving 17 bases between them.

This clonotype has a handful of counts. The V call is TRBV10-3, the J call TRBJ1-2; maybe TRBD1 (6 bases). Germline V gene sequence: CDR1 ENHRY, CDR2 SYGVKD. With 6 bases removed from V and 2 bases from J, the gap between germline ends came to 13 bases. The CDR3 sequence is 14 residues long. CDR3 in DNA: TGTGCCATCAGCAGCAGAACAGGGAACTATGGCTACACCTTC. The encoded protein is CAISSRTGNYGYTF.

The chain has TRBV7-2 and TRBJ2-3, with D possibly being TRBD1 (5 bases). Trimming took off 5 bases at V and 3 bases at J, with 12 bases between the two ends. Germline CDR1 SGHTA, CDR2 FQGNSA. The length of the CDR3 is 14 residues. CDR3 amino acids: CASSPRQLTDTQYF. The CDR3 bases are TGTGCCAGCAGCCCTAGACAGCTGACAGATACGCAGTATTTT.

This clonotype showed up just once. This may be a read error: a much more frequent sequence differs by one nucleotide. The V gene is TRBV5-1, the J gene TRBJ2-7; the D gene is possibly TRBD1 (6 bases). The CDR3 consists of 12 residues. Germline lookup yields CDR1 SGHRS and CDR2 YFSETQ. CDR3 region: CAGSPGAYEQYF. CDR3 DNA sequence: TGCGCCGGCAGCCCAGGGGCCTACGAGCAGTACTTC. The full variable domain, rest sourced from reference TRBV5-1 and TRBJ2-7, is KAGVTQTPRYLIKTRGQQVTLSCSPISGHRSVSWYQQTPGQGLQFLFEYFSETQRNKGNFPGRFSGRQFSNSRSEMNVSTLELGDSALYLCAGSPGAYEQYFGPGTRLTVT.

The CDR3 loop reads CSAVMGPAGPRGEQYF. DNA of the CDR3: TGCAGTGCCGTGATGGGACCAGCGGGGCCAAGGGGCGAGCAGTACTTC. The chain combines TRBV20-1 with TRBJ2-4; 7 bases map to TRBD2. Matching the DNA end better, TRBJ2-7 makes the J call doubtful. The V gene's germline CDR1 is DFQATT and CDR2 SNEGSKA (reference sequence). This CDR3 region has 16 residues.

V usage is TRBV7-9 and J usage is TRBJ2-3; D not resolved. This CDR3 is built from 14 residues. CDR1 is SEHNR, CDR2 FQNEAQ, per germline (reference sequence). Trimming stripped 2 bases from V and 2 bases from J, with 8 bases between. For the CDR3, the DNA is TGTGCCAGCAGCTTACATATTGTCACAGATACGCAGTATTTT. The encoded protein is CASSLHIVTDTQYF.

In its sample, this clonotype was seen once. This rearrangement joins TRBV27 to TRBJ2-5; D possibly corresponds to TRBD2 (6 bases). Gene TRBJ2-7 matches the end of the DNA better, so the J call may be wrong. Germline lookup yields CDR1 MNHEY and CDR2 SMNVEV (reference sequence). This CDR3 is built from 13 residues. This chain's CDR3 is CASSRGLIYEQYF. The DNA of the CDR3 is TGTGCCAGCAGCCGGGGGTTGATCTACGAGCAGTACTTC.

The V gene is TRBV3-1, the J gene TRBJ2-4, with TRBD1 as a possible D gene (5 bases). The end of the DNA is better explained by TRBJ2-7, so the J call may be wrong. CDR1 is LGHDT and CDR2 is YNNKEL in the germline V gene (reference sequence). This CDR3 has 14 residues. The CDR3 coding sequence is TGTGCCAGCAGCCAGGGGCTTAACCACTACGAGCAGTACTTC. Its protein product is CASSQGLNHYEQYF.

The V gene is TRBV4-1, the J gene TRBJ2-5; a possible D gene is TRBD2 (6 bases). Near its end, the DNA agrees better with TRBJ2-7, so the J call may be wrong. This CDR3 is built from 18 residues. Germline V gene data show CDR1 as MGHRA and CDR2 as YSYEKL. The CDR3 protein is CASSQDPETGDVVSEQYF. The CDR3 DNA reads as TGCGCCAGCAGCCAAGATCCAGAGACGGGGGATGTAGTGAGCGAGCAGTACTTC.

The V and J genes are TRBV4-3 and TRBJ1-6, with 7 bases aligning to TRBD1. Unmatched junction bases numbered 6, after V lost 0 bases and J lost 7 bases. CDR3 length equals 16 residues. Germline assignment: CDR1 LGHNA and CDR2 YSLEER. The CDR3 region has the DNA TGCGCCAGCAGCCAAGAAGGGACAGTAAAAAATTCACCCCTCCACTTT. This codes for CASSQEGTVKNSPLHF.

The chain employs TRBV29-1 and TRBJ2-1, with D hard to call. Looked up from germline, CDR1 is SQVTM and CDR2 is ANQGSEA. This CDR3 region has 10 residues. The V end lost 3 bases, the J end lost 9 bases, and 6 bases lay between the germline ends. Here the CDR3 DNA reads TGCAGCGTTGATTGTCCTGAGCAGTTCTTC. It is translated as CSVDCPEQFF.

J is TRBJ1-1 and V is TRBV20-1; 7 nucleotides match TRBD1. CDR3 length equals 13 residues. Germline CDR1 reads DFQATT; CDR2 reads SNEGSKA (reference sequence). J gave up 5 bases and V 0 bases, and 3 bases lay outside the gene matches. The CDR3 nucleotides are TGCAGTGCTAGAGATTCAGGGGGAACTGAAGCTTTCTTT. Translated, it gives CSARDSGGTEAFF.